This entry is about one T cell receptor (beta chain). Its antigen specificity is not known. No base qualities exist here, and no much larger clone lies one base off it. This specimen comes from a study of blood T cell repertoires in COVID-19 (TCRdb year 2020). Looking at the study overall: Samples from collaborators originated in the United States, Italy and Spain and spanned both the acute and convalescent phases of COVID-19. The material from the prospective study consisted of cDNA or gDNA derived from T cells, B-cell-depleted T cells, or PBMCs. Subjects who had been exposed to COVID-19, were actively infected with it, or had recovered from it provided the deeply sampled blood TCRbeta repertoires that made up the dataset. The repertoires were released in a freely available public database meant as a resource for research on the immune response to SARS-CoV-2. The samples were drawn from two sources: the first 160 participants of the ongoing ImmuneRACE study, and some 1,300 subjects contributed by 6 global collaborators. Sample metadata almost always included a de-identified subject ID, COVID-19 status, age in years and sex. HLA class I and class II types, where available, came from metadata supplied by the sample provider rather than from assay-based typing. General conclusions and limits of the study: The quantity of clinical and demographic metadata differed by source and by participant and was supplied without curation.

TCRbeta CDR3 regions were amplified from genomic DNA by means of the immunoSEQ Assay, a bias-controlled multiplex PCR. On the authors' methods: The number of nucleated cells in each sample was estimated by amplification of reference gene primers within the assay. To quantify the absolute abundance of each unique TCRbeta CDR3 rearrangement, sequence reads were collapsed and filtered. For each sample, productive Simpson clonality was calculated as the square root of Simpson's diversity index across productive rearrangements. Held by TCRdb, this immuneACCESS table contains in-frame sequences only and omits some clones. Under half of the omission traces to an unresolved V gene where checked; the cause of the rest is unknown. That table gives V, J and clone size, and the DNA gave D and trimming. Counted in this sample were approximately 85,000 clones; roughly 77% of them appeared once. Of the sample, about 13% is held by the ten largest clones.

Collaborating institutions collected whole blood in K2EDTA tubes following their own protocols. For TCRbeta analysis, collaborators shipped samples as frozen whole blood, isolated PBMCs, or DNA extracted from either of those sample types. Per the germline V gene, SGHTA is the CDR1 and FQGTGA is the CDR2. The CDR3 spans 16 residues, from the cysteine through the phenylalanine. Here the CDR3 DNA is all that survives: 48 bases in frame from base 1. Trimming leaves V shorter by 3 bases and J shorter by 0 bases, with the junction holding 4 bases beyond the gene matches. The receptor was derived from a human donor in a cohort sampled during active COVID-19. The sequencing sample was made of peripheral blood. Recombination connected TRBV7-3 to TRBJ2-1; 8 bases in the junction line up with TRBD2. The bases are TGTGCCAGCAGCTTTAGGGCGGGGGGCTCCTACAATGAGCAGTTCTTC. Translated, this gives CASSFRAGGSYNEQFF. Where the CDR3 stops, the reference TRBV7-3 and TRBJ2-1 genes take over; the full variable domain is GAGVSQTPSNKVTEKGKYVELRCDPISGHTALYWYRQSLGQGPEFLIYFQGTGAADDSGLPNDRFFAVRPEGSVSTLKIQRTERGDSAVYLCASSFRAGGSYNEQFFGPGTRLTVL.